This T cell receptor beta chain was identified in a study of T cell responses to AZD1222 COVID-19 vaccine. CDR3 length: 13 residues. Germline V CDR1 and CDR2: SEHNR, FQNEAQ (reference sequence). V lost 5 bases to trimming and J lost 4 bases, with 11 bases between them. Assay: immunoSEQ multiplex PCR; the TCRdb copy retains only in-frame clones and omits some. The sample consists of 75,000 to 95,000 clones, about 91% of them appearing once. Whole-study results and caveats: Distributed over spike, vaccine-associated CD4 TCRs predominated at 160-218 and 743-854. Among spike-specific TCRs, nearly half reportedly target unmutated variant regions. White British donors predominated, females outnumbered males, and clonal diversity was possibly underestimated. Repertoire sampling happened only post peak T cell response.

A word on this clone: Its antigen is not known.

J is TRBJ1-2 and V is TRBV7-9, with a tentative D call TRBD1 (5 bases). Material: peripheral blood, obtained on day 0 of MenACWY control vaccination. This TCR came from an adult in good health. The CDR3 loop reads CASSTDRGYGYTF. Here the CDR3 DNA reads TGTGCCAGCAGCACCGACAGAGGCTATGGCTACACCTTC.